The following is a TCR beta chain sequence with its context. Its antigen specificity is not known. Base qualities are not at hand, and no much larger clone is one base apart. Whole blood was collected in K2EDTA tubes by collaborating institutions according to the institutions' own protocols. For TCRbeta analysis, collaborators shipped samples in one of three forms: frozen whole blood, isolated PBMCs, or DNA extracted from either of those sample types. From the cysteine up to the phenylalanine, the CDR3 has a length of 14 residues. CDR3 DNA only is kept here, 42 bases in frame from base 1. From the germline V gene, CDR1 is MNHEY and CDR2 is SVGAGI. V ends up 6 bases short and J 4 bases short, with an unmatched junction base count of 6. The data were taken from a study of blood T cell repertoires in COVID-19 (dated by TCRdb to 2018 to 2020). Notes on the research overall: Samples from collaborators originated in the United States, Italy and Spain and spanned both the acute and convalescent phases of COVID-19. The material from the prospective study consisted of cDNA or gDNA derived from T cells, B-cell-depleted T cells, or PBMCs. Deeply sampled blood TCRbeta repertoires from subjects exposed to, actively infected with, or recovered from COVID-19 were included in the dataset. The repertoires were released in a freely available public database intended as a resource for research on the immune response to SARS-CoV-2. The samples were drawn from two sources: the first 160 participants of the ongoing ImmuneRACE study, and over 1,000 subjects contributed by 6 global collaborators. Nearly every sample came with metadata listing a de-identified subject ID, COVID-19 status, age in years and sex. Where HLA class I and class II types were available, the types were taken from metadata supplied by the sample provider, not from assay-based typing.

Overall results and qualifications from the work: How much clinical and demographic metadata was included differed by source and by participant, and the metadata was provided uncurated.

The immunoSEQ Assay, a bias-controlled multiplex PCR, was used to amplify TCRbeta CDR3 regions from genomic DNA. The original methods were these. The number of nucleated cells in each sample was estimated from the amplification of reference gene primers within the assay. To quantify the absolute abundance of each unique TCRbeta CDR3 rearrangement, sequence reads were collapsed and filtered. For each sample, productive Simpson clonality was calculated by taking the square root of Simpson's diversity index across productive rearrangements. TCRdb holds this immuneACCESS table with in-frame rearrangements only. Some clones are missing; in checked studies, unresolved V genes explain under half, and the rest has no known cause. V, J and clone size reflect that table, while D and trimming were determined from the DNA. The sample records over 250,000 clones, around 90% of which are singletons. The ten largest account for around 0.8% of the sample.

This clonotype originated in a woman in her 30s with acute or convalescent COVID-19. Sequencing used peripheral blood. The chain is made from TRBV6-5 and TRBJ1-5; TRBD1 fits 7 bases in the junction. The CDR3 here reads CASSITGENQPQHF. The sequenced DNA: TGTGCCAGCAGCATTACAGGGGAAAATCAGCCCCAGCATTTT.